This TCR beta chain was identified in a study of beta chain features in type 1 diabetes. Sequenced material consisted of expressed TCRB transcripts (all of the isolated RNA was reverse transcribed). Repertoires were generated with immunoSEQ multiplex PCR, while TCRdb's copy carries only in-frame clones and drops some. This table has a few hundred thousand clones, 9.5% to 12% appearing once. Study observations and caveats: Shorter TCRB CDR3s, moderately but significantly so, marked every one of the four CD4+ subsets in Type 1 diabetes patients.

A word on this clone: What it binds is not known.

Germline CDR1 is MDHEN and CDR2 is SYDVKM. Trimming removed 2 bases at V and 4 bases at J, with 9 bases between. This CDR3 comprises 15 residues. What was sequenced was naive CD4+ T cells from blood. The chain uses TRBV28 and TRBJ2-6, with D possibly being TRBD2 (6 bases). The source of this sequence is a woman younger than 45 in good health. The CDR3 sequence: CASSLRGSGANVLTF. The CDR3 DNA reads TGTGCCAGCAGTTTACGGGGGTCCGGGGCCAACGTCCTGACTTTC.